The 3 T cell receptor beta chains below come from one sample, sequenced in a study of OX40 agonist ivuxolimab in advanced cancers. Produced via immunoSEQ multiplex PCR; TCRdb's table is partial and in-frame only. The sample comprises 72,000 or so clones, about 80% of which are singletons, and 0.95% to 1.5% rests with the top ten. The sequencing used CD4+ or CD8+ T cells sorted from blood, collected in a trial of the OX40 agonist ivuxolimab. All receptors come from an adult with an advanced solid tumor such as melanoma, head and neck, liver or kidney cancer.

This chain links TRBV28 with TRBJ1-4; D unclear. CDR1 is MDHEN, CDR2 SYDVKM, per germline. V was pared by 6 bases and J by 7 bases, with 15 bases between. This CDR3 has 14 amino acids. The CDR3: CASSAETTLEKLFF. DNA for the CDR3: TGTGCCAGCAGCGCAGAGACTACCCTTGAAAAACTGTTTTTT.

This clone was observed a handful of times. The V gene is TRBV7-9, the J gene TRBJ2-2, with D possibly matching TRBD2 (6 bases). V dropped 5 bases and J dropped 1 base, with 14 bases sitting between them. The germline gives CDR1 SEHNR, CDR2 FQNEAQ (reference sequence). This CDR3 contains 16 residues. CDR3 residues: CASSGGLTMNTGELFF. The CDR3 region has the DNA TGTGCCAGCAGCGGAGGACTAACGATGAACACCGGGGAGCTGTTTTTT.

The chain recombines TRBV30 with TRBJ2-1, with D tentatively TRBD2 (5 bases). Per germline, CDR1 GTSNPN and CDR2 SVGIG (reference sequence). The CDR3 length is 16 residues. V was cut by 3 bases and J by 0 bases, with 15 bases left in between. The CDR3 bases are TGTGCCTGGAGACCCCTCGGGGTCAGCTCCTACAATGAGCAGTTCTTC. Its protein is CAWRPLGVSSYNEQFF.